Listed here are 27 T cell receptor beta chains from one sample, sequenced in a study of STAT3 mutations in large granular lymphocyte leukemia. These TCRs are of unknown antigen specificity. Study-level findings and limits: Every T-cell large granular lymphocyte leukemia patient had at least one immunodominant TCR beta clonotype.

TCRdb's table, derived via immunoSEQ multiplex PCR, lists solely in-frame clones and lacks some. Here the sample spans a few thousand clones, around 50% being singletons. Source material: peripheral blood mononuclear cells. These receptors came from a man between 60 and 75 years old with T-cell large granular lymphocyte leukemia. Some clones in this sample may be carry-over from other donors' samples.

The rearrangement links TRBV7-9 to TRBJ2-5; D call uncertain. Germline lookup yields CDR1 SEHNR and CDR2 FQNEAQ (reference sequence). Trimming stripped 0 bases from V and 5 bases from J, with 10 bases between. This CDR3 contains 14 residues. CDR3 region: CASSLAGAAETQYF. The DNA for the CDR3 is TGTGCCAGCAGCTTAGCCGGCGCCGCGGAGACCCAGTACTTC.

The chain joins TRBV30 to TRBJ1-1; D gene uncertain. Germline V gives CDR1 GTSNPN, CDR2 SVGIG (reference sequence). The CDR3 has 14 residues. Deletions cut 4 bases from V and 3 bases from J, with 15 bases between. The CDR3 spells CAWTHIAGYTEAFF. CDR3 DNA: TGTGCCTGGACCCACATAGCGGGATACACTGAAGCTTTCTTT. The full variable domain, rest sourced from reference TRBV30 and TRBJ1-1, is SQTIHQWPATLVQPVGSPLSLECTVEGTSNPNLYWYRQAAGRGLQLLFYSVGIGQISSEVPQNLSASRPQDRQFILSSKKLLLSDSGFYLCAWTHIAGYTEAFFGQGTRLTVV.

The chain recombines TRBV18 with TRBJ1-1; D remains unclear. The CDR3 spans 11 residues. V shed 5 bases and J shed 4 bases, with 5 bases lying between them. CDR1 KGHSH and CDR2 LQKENI come from the germline V gene. This CDR3 is CASSTGTEAFF. The CDR3 region has the DNA TGTGCCAGCTCAACGGGCACTGAAGCTTTCTTT.

The CDR3 DNA reads TGTGCCTGGACCCGGGGAGGTCCGATTGGCTACACCTTC. Amino acid sequence: CAWTRGGPIGYTF. V is TRBV30 and J is TRBJ1-2; D call uncertain. CDR1 and CDR2 (germline): GTSNPN, SVGIG (reference sequence). The V end was cut by 4 bases, the J end by 7 bases, with 16 bases between. This CDR3 is built from 13 residues.

The rearrangement links TRBV5-6 to TRBJ1-1; perhaps TRBD1 as D (5 bases). CDR1 is SGHDT, CDR2 YYEEEE, per germline. The CDR3 is made up of 15 amino acids. V gave up 5 bases and J gave up 1 base, with 15 bases separating them. The CDR3 here is CASSYPGGENTEAFF. CDR3 sequence (DNA): TGTGCCAGCAGTTATCCTGGGGGAGAGAACACTGAAGCTTTCTTT. Full variable domain (rest looked up from reference TRBV5-6 and TRBJ1-1): DAGVTQSPTHLIKTRGQQVTLRCSPKSGHDTVSWYQQALGQGPQFIFQYYEEEERQRGNFPDRFSGHQFPNYSSELNVNALLLGDSALYLCASSYPGGENTEAFFGQGTRLTVV.

The chain combines TRBV7-9 with TRBJ1-2; perhaps TRBD1 as D (6 bases). Germline assignment: CDR1 SEHNR and CDR2 FQNEAQ (reference sequence). The germline V and J ends were trimmed by 5 bases and 4 bases, with 11 bases remaining between them. The CDR3 length is 13 residues. This chain's CDR3 is CASSTGGSYGYTF. The CDR3 DNA is TGTGCCAGCAGCACGGGGGGCAGCTATGGCTACACCTTC.

The chain links TRBV5-1 to TRBJ1-5; tentative D call: TRBD1 (5 bases). This CDR3 is 17 amino acids long. CDR1 and CDR2 (germline): SGHRS, YFSETQ. V was trimmed by 1 base and J by 0 bases, leaving 14 bases between them. The DNA of the CDR3 is TGCGCCAGCAGCTTGCGACAGAGAGATTATAGCAATCAGCCCCAGCATTTT. Translated: CASSLRQRDYSNQPQHF.

The rearrangement uses TRBV7-8 and TRBJ2-1; 7 positions match TRBD2. From germline, CDR1 is SGHVS and CDR2 FQNEAQ. The ends lost 5 bases at V and 15 bases at J; junction bases unmatched: 10. The CDR3 sequence is 12 residues long. This CDR3 is CASSRAGVLWFF. In DNA form, the CDR3 reads TGTGCCAGCAGCCGTGCGGGGGTCCTTTGGTTCTTC.

This clone is a singleton in its sample. V and J are TRBV30 and TRBJ2-1; 9 bases are a match to TRBD1. V lost 0 bases and J lost 10; bases outside the gene matches: 4. The CDR3 sequence is 13 residues long. Per the germline V gene, CDR1 is GTSNPN and CDR2 is SVGIG (reference sequence). The CDR3 DNA sequence: TGTGCCTGGAGTGTACAGGGGGCGCGAGAGCAGTTCTTC. Translation gives CAWSVQGAREQFF.

The chain employs TRBV5-1 and TRBJ2-7, with 9 bases fitting TRBD1. The CDR3 runs 14 residues. Germline CDR1 SGHRS, CDR2 YFSETQ. Trimming removed 7 bases from V and 6 bases from J; junction bases left unmatched: 11. The CDR3 spells CASQLWTGAAEQYF. The CDR3 nucleotides are TGCGCCAGCCAGCTTTGGACAGGGGCGGCCGAGCAGTACTTC.

J is TRBJ1-5 and V is TRBV27; D is possibly TRBD1 (5 bases). The CDR3 extends over 15 amino acids. With 2 bases removed from V and 3 bases from J, the gap between germline ends came to 11 bases. Germline V gene lookup returns CDR1 MNHEY and CDR2 SMNVEV (reference sequence). Written as DNA, the CDR3 is TGTGCCAGCAGTTTAATGGGACGCCTCAATCAGCCCCAGCATTTT. Protein product: CASSLMGRLNQPQHF.

The chain links TRBV4-3 to TRBJ1-4; TRBD1 aligns across 10 bases. The V gene end was trimmed by 1 base and the J gene end by 5 bases; junction bases not matched to a gene: 4. Germline CDR1 and CDR2: LGHNA and YSLEER. This CDR3 has 16 amino acids. As DNA, the CDR3 is TGCGCCAGCAGCCAAGCTAGGGACAGGGGAAATGAAAAACTGTTTTTT. It codes for CASSQARDRGNEKLFF.

The chain has TRBV5-1 and TRBJ1-5, with D tentatively TRBD1 (5 bases). V lost 4 bases to trimming and J lost 5 bases, with 10 bases between them. Per germline, CDR1 SGHRS and CDR2 YFSETQ. This CDR3 spans 13 amino acids. CDR3 sequence reads: CASSRDVDQPQHF. The DNA for the CDR3 is TGCGCCAGCAGCAGGGACGTTGATCAGCCCCAGCATTTT.

In its sample, this clone was seen a few times. The genes are TRBV5-1 and TRBJ1-2; D remains unclear. Germline V CDR1 and CDR2: SGHRS, YFSETQ. Trimming removed 4 bases from V and 1 base from J, with 11 bases in between. The CDR3 spans 14 residues. The CDR3 DNA reads TGCGCCAGCAGCCCGGGTCCCGATAACTATGGCTACACCTTC. Amino acid sequence: CASSPGPDNYGYTF.

The chain is built from TRBV27 and TRBJ2-2, with 11 bases fitting TRBD2. Germline V gives CDR1 MNHEY, CDR2 SMNVEV (reference sequence). The CDR3 is 16 amino acids. The V segment lost 5 bases and the J segment 9 bases; nucleotides outside the gene matches: 11. The CDR3 spells CASSTITSGGSRELFF. DNA for the CDR3: TGTGCCAGCAGTACCATAACTAGCGGGGGCTCCCGGGAGCTGTTTTTT.

By its share, this clone is medium-sized. The CDR3 DNA reads as TGTGCCAGCAGCCCCGACAGGGGGGATGAAAAACTGTTTTTT. This codes for CASSPDRGDEKLFF. The chain links TRBV7-9 to TRBJ1-4; TRBD1 agrees at 9 bases. Germline trimming cut 5 bases from V and 6 bases from J; bases unmatched to any gene: 4. The CDR3 has 14 amino acids. Germline CDR1 is SEHNR and CDR2 is FQNEAQ (reference sequence).

By share, this clone counts as medium-sized. The junction differs from germline at one of its ends, possibly a read error. The CDR3 protein is CAWSVASGQGDF. The CDR3 bases are TGTGCCTGGAGTGTAGCCTCGGGACAGGGGGATTTT. The gene calls are TRBV30 and TRBJ1-3, with 11 bases identical to TRBD1. This CDR3 region has 12 residues. Germline V gene lookup returns CDR1 GTSNPN and CDR2 SVGIG (reference sequence).

This clone was picked up a small number of times. This sequence joins TRBV5-4 and TRBJ1-4, with 10 bases lining up with TRBD1. The CDR3 contains 14 residues. Germline V gene lookup returns CDR1 SGHNT and CDR2 YYREEE (reference sequence). The junction had 3 bases not matched to a gene; V was cut back by 4 bases and J by 6 bases. DNA of the CDR3: TGTGCCAGCAGCGTCGGGACAGGGGATGAAAAACTGTTTTTT. Its protein product is CASSVGTGDEKLFF.

There are a few counts of this clone. This chain joins TRBV5-1 and TRBJ1-2, with D perhaps TRBD1 (5 bases). The length of the CDR3 is 14 residues. Trimming stripped 3 bases from V and 5 bases from J, with 14 bases between. Germline V gene data show CDR1 as SGHRS and CDR2 as YFSETQ. DNA for the CDR3: TGCGCCAGCAGCTCCGGCCAGGGATGGTATGGCTACACCTTC. It translates to CASSSGQGWYGYTF.

This clone was picked up a small number of times. The V and J genes are TRBV18 and TRBJ1-1; 7 bases fit TRBD1. CDR1 KGHSH and CDR2 LQKENI come from the germline V gene. With V trimmed by 5 bases and J by 6 bases, 6 bases remained unmatched. This CDR3 spans 13 amino acids. The CDR3 region has the DNA TGTGCCAGCTCAGGGACAGCCCAGGCTGAAGCTTTCTTT. As protein: CASSGTAQAEAFF.

The chain has TRBV9 and TRBJ2-7; unclear D gene. The length of the CDR3 is 14 residues. V was pared by 2 bases and J by 0 bases, with 9 bases between. Per germline, CDR1 SGDLS and CDR2 YYNGEE. DNA for the CDR3: TGTGCCAGCAGCGTCCGGGCTGGCTCCTACGAGCAGTACTTC. Its protein product is CASSVRAGSYEQYF.

CDR3 region: CATNDRTQETQYF. In DNA form, the CDR3 reads TGTGCCACCAATGACAGGACACAAGAGACCCAGTACTTC. The chain combines TRBV18 with TRBJ2-5, with D perhaps matching TRBD1 (6 bases). This CDR3 spans 13 amino acids. Trimming took 10 bases from V and 2 from J, leaving 14 bases between them. CDR1 is KGHSH, CDR2 LQKENI, per germline.

The chain employs TRBV29-1 and TRBJ1-5; 7 bases line up with TRBD1. The ends lost 8 bases at V and 7 bases at J; junction bases unmatched: 17. Germline loops: CDR1 SQVTM, CDR2 ANQGSEA. The CDR3 totals 15 residues. Here the CDR3 reads CSPLLRQGEWQPQHF. In nucleotides, the CDR3 is TGCAGCCCACTCCTCCGACAGGGAGAATGGCAGCCCCAGCATTTT.

In its sample, this clone was seen a few times. The rearrangement links TRBV10-1 to TRBJ2-7; tentatively, D is TRBD1 or TRBD2 (5 bases each). Germline V lookup: CDR1 WNHNN, CDR2 SYGVQD (reference sequence). The CDR3 extends over 15 amino acids. V was pared by 8 bases and J by 0 bases, with 17 bases between. For the CDR3, the DNA is TGCGCCAGCCCGCTCGGCGAGGGGAGCTCCTACGAGCAGTACTTC. This codes for CASPLGEGSSYEQYF.

This clone was detected a few times. The chain carries TRBV18 and TRBJ1-2, with TRBD1 identical over 9 bases. Germline-derived CDR1 and CDR2 are KGHSH and LQKENI. The junction had 2 bases not matched to a gene; V was cut back by 3 bases and J by 3 bases. The CDR3 is 14 residues long. CDR3: CASSPDRGHYGYTF. For the CDR3, the DNA is TGTGCCAGCTCACCGGACAGGGGACACTATGGCTACACCTTC.

This clone was recorded a few times. CDR3 in amino acids: CASRGVTYEQYF. CDR3 sequence (DNA): TGTGCCAGCCGCGGGGTGACCTACGAGCAGTACTTC. The chain links TRBV25-1 to TRBJ2-7; maybe TRBD2 (6 bases). V dropped 8 bases and J dropped 2 bases, with 10 bases sitting between them. This CDR3 comprises 12 residues. Germline CDR1 is MGHDK and CDR2 is SYGVNS.

The chain has TRBV18 and TRBJ2-3, with 8 positions matching TRBD2. Looked up from germline, CDR1 is KGHSH and CDR2 is LQKENI. V shed 6 bases, J shed 11 bases, and the junction held 7 bases outside the gene matches. This CDR3 has 12 amino acids. The CDR3 loop is CASSSTSGGQYF. Here the CDR3 DNA reads TGTGCCAGCTCCTCAACTAGCGGCGGGCAGTATTTT.